The 21 T cell receptor beta chains in this list originate from one sample, sequenced in a study of control samples from healthy donors and cancer patients. The assay was immunoSEQ multiplex PCR, and TCRdb's table has in-frame clones only and misses some. There are about 36,000 clones in the sample; 93% occur only once, and over 1.5% lies in the top ten. Sequencing was done on a sample of PBMCs. The receptors come from a man aged 35 to 55 with colorectal cancer.

This clone was detected once. The CDR3 here is CASGPQNEAFF. CDR3 nucleotides: TGTGCCAGCGGCCCTCAAAATGAAGCTTTCTTT. V is TRBV9 and J is TRBJ1-1; D is undetermined. V dropped 7 bases and J dropped 7 bases, with 11 bases sitting between them. The CDR3 extends over 11 amino acids. Germline V gives CDR1 SGDLS, CDR2 YYNGEE. The complete variable domain, with remaining parts taken from reference TRBV9 and TRBJ1-1, reads DSGVTQTPKHLITATGQRVTLRCSPRSGDLSVYWYQQSLDQGLQFLIQYYNGEERAKGNILERFSAQQFPDLHSELNLSSLELGDSALYFCASGPQNEAFFGQGTRLTVV.

The chain employs TRBV10-3 and TRBJ1-5; D gene unclear. V was clipped by 8 bases and J by 3 bases, with 8 bases between them. CDR1 is ENHRY, CDR2 SYGVKD, per germline. The CDR3 spans 12 residues. The chain's CDR3 is CAIGFNNQPQHF. CDR3 nucleotides: TGTGCCATCGGATTCAACAATCAGCCCCAGCATTTT.

The rearrangement links TRBV7-9 to TRBJ1-6, with 10 bases identical to TRBD1. The length of the CDR3 is 15 residues. Germline V gives CDR1 SEHNR, CDR2 FQNEAQ (reference sequence). Trimming at V came to 7 bases and at J to 6 bases, leaving 6 bases not matched to a gene. The CDR3, as DNA: TGTGCCAGCAAACCGGGACAGGGGATTAATTCACCCCTCCACTTT. It codes for CASKPGQGINSPLHF.

The gene calls are TRBV18 and TRBJ2-3, with D uncertain. The germline V gene has CDR1 KGHSH and CDR2 LQKENI. The length of the CDR3 is 15 residues. Between the trimmed V and J ends, which lost 3 bases and 0 bases, there was a span of 10 bases. The CDR3 loop is CASSPQRISTDTQYF. The DNA for the CDR3 is TGTGCCAGCTCACCCCAACGGATTAGCACAGATACGCAGTATTTT.

The chain combines TRBV2 with TRBJ2-4, with 14 bases fitting TRBD2. There are 18 residues in the CDR3. V gave up 8 bases and J gave up 0 bases; unmatched junction bases: 9. CDR1 is SNHLY and CDR2 is FYNNEI in the germline V gene. The CDR3 sequence: CASRTSGGTGGAKNIQYF. For the CDR3, the DNA is TGTGCCAGCCGGACTAGCGGGGGGACGGGGGGAGCCAAAAACATTCAGTACTTC.

This clone was seen only once. V is TRBV18 and J is TRBJ2-5; a weak D match, TRBD1 (6 bases). Trimming left V 1 base short and J 2 bases short, with 8 bases between. The germline gives CDR1 KGHSH, CDR2 LQKENI. The CDR3 extends over 14 amino acids. The CDR3 coding sequence is TGTGCCAGCTCACCACGGGACACACAAGAGACCCAGTACTTC. Its translation is CASSPRDTQETQYF.

This chain connects TRBV5-1 to TRBJ2-7; 9 bases align to TRBD1. The trim removed 4 bases at V and 0 bases at J, leaving 11 bases unmatched. The CDR3 runs to 17 residues. Germline V gives CDR1 SGHRS, CDR2 YFSETQ. The CDR3 nucleotides are TGCGCCAGCAGCCCCCTGGACAGGGGCCTAAGCTCCTACGAGCAGTACTTC. Amino acid sequence: CASSPLDRGLSSYEQYF.

This clone came up a few times. The rearrangement links TRBV19 to TRBJ2-7; tentatively, D is TRBD1 (6 bases). Germline V CDR1 and CDR2: LNHDA, SQIVND (reference sequence). Trimming shortened V by 8 bases and J by 2 bases, and 16 bases separated the two germline ends. The CDR3 contains 14 residues. CDR3 sequence reads: CASRRQVGAYEQYF. In DNA form, the CDR3 reads TGTGCCAGTCGGAGACAGGTTGGGGCCTACGAGCAGTACTTC.

The genes are TRBV6-2 or TRBV6-3 and TRBJ1-2, with 7 bases fitting TRBD1. Germline loops: CDR1 MNHEY, CDR2 SVGEGT. The CDR3 totals 15 residues. After removal of 5 bases from V and 7 bases from J, the junction contained 13 bases not matched to a gene. The CDR3 region has the DNA TGTGCCAGCAGTACACTGACCCGGGACAGCCTTGGCTACACCTTC. This codes for CASSTLTRDSLGYTF.

This chain uses TRBV7-2 with TRBJ1-5; tentative D call: TRBD1 (5 bases). Germline V gene sequence: CDR1 SGHTA, CDR2 FQGNSA. The CDR3 is 15 amino acids. V lost 3 bases and J lost 7, with 16 bases in between. The CDR3 sequence: CASSLDQGSGQPQHF. CDR3 sequence (DNA): TGTGCCAGCAGCTTGGATCAGGGTTCGGGGCAGCCCCAGCATTTT.

V is TRBV7-2 and J is TRBJ1-2; D not resolved. V was pared by 0 bases and J by 5 bases, with 13 bases between. Looked up from germline, CDR1 is SGHTA and CDR2 is FQGNSA. There are 15 residues in the CDR3. The CDR3 DNA reads TGTGCCAGCAGCTTAGCAGCGCTCGCGGGGTATGGCTACACCTTC. It encodes CASSLAALAGYGYTF. Combining the CDR3 with reference TRBV7-2 and TRBJ1-2 gives the whole variable domain GAGVSQSPSNKVTEKGKDVELRCDPISGHTALYWYRQSLGQGLEFLIYFQGNSAPDKSGLPSDRFSAERTGGSVSTLTIQRTQQEDSAVYLCASSLAALAGYGYTFGSGTRLTVV.

The gene calls are TRBV7-7 and TRBJ1-4; D is unresolved. V lost 4 bases and J 8 bases, leaving 23 bases between the germline ends. This CDR3 comprises 17 residues. Germline CDR1 is SSHAT and CDR2 is FNYEAQ (reference sequence). This CDR3 is CASSSGPLRRAREKLFF. The CDR3 DNA follows: TGTGCCAGCAGCTCCGGACCGCTACGGAGGGCTCGCGAAAAACTGTTTTTT.

The chain uses TRBV19 and TRBJ1-5, with D perhaps TRBD1 (6 bases). This CDR3 is built from 15 residues. With 4 bases removed from V and 2 bases from J, the gap between germline ends came to 12 bases. Germline assignment: CDR1 LNHDA and CDR2 SQIVND (reference sequence). The CDR3 nucleotides are TGTGCCAGTAGTAGTGGGACAACAGGCAATCAGCCCCAGCATTTT. Its protein product is CASSSGTTGNQPQHF. The full variable domain, its missing parts supplied by reference TRBV19 and TRBJ1-5, is DGGITQSPKYLFRKEGQNVTLSCEQNLNHDAMYWYRQDPGQGLRLIYYSQIVNDFQKGDIAEGYSVSREKKESFPLTVTSAQKNPTAFYLCASSSGTTGNQPQHFGDGTRLSIL.

The V gene is TRBV18, the J gene TRBJ2-1; either TRBD1 or TRBD2 may supply D (5 bases each). The CDR3 covers 14 residues. V was pared by 0 bases and J by 9 bases, with 12 bases between. Germline values: CDR1 KGHSH, CDR2 LQKENI. CDR3 nucleotides: TGTGCCAGCTCACCACCGATTCCAGGGAGTGAGCAGTTCTTC. It translates to CASSPPIPGSEQFF.

DNA of the CDR3: TGTGCCAGCAGCTTAGATATCCGGGTAGGGACCTATAACACTGAAGCTTTCTTT. As protein: CASSLDIRVGTYNTEAFF. The V call is TRBV11-3, the J call TRBJ1-1, with D perhaps TRBD1 (5 bases). Trimming stripped 0 bases from V and 2 bases from J, with 19 bases between. Germline V gives CDR1 SGHNT, CDR2 YENEEA. The length of the CDR3 is 18 residues.

The chain employs TRBV9 and TRBJ1-2, with D possibly being TRBD1 (6 bases). Germline CDR1 and CDR2: SGDLS and YYNGEE. Deletions cut 4 bases from V and 6 bases from J, with 10 bases between. The length of the CDR3 is 12 residues. CDR3 residues: CASSTRGNGYTF. DNA of the CDR3: TGTGCCAGCAGCACCAGGGGAAATGGCTACACCTTC.

A word on this clone: Different DNA sequences within this sample yield the same CDR3. This sequence joins TRBV18 and TRBJ1-5; D not certain. Trimming removed 0 bases from V and 4 bases from J, with 1 base in between. Per the germline V gene, CDR1 is KGHSH and CDR2 is LQKENI. The CDR3 is made up of 12 amino acids. The CDR3 protein is CASSPPNQPQHF. The CDR3 DNA is TGTGCCAGCTCACCACCGAATCAGCCCCAGCATTTT.

The gene calls are TRBV6-5 and TRBJ1-4; D remains unclear. V lost 3 bases and J lost 8, with 10 bases in between. The CDR3 has 13 residues. Germline CDR1 MNHEY, CDR2 SVGAGI. CDR3 DNA: TGTGCCAGCAGTTATCTGGGTGGCGAAAAACTGTTTTTT. It codes for CASSYLGGEKLFF.

In DNA, the CDR3 is TGTGCCAGCAGCCATTTCGGGACAGGGGGGATAGGGCCTGGGGCCAACGTCCTGACTTTC. Its protein is CASSHFGTGGIGPGANVLTF. The chain combines TRBV3-1 (or the pseudogene TRBV3-2) with TRBJ2-6; 11 nucleotides agree with TRBD1. Germline trimming cut 3 bases from V and 2 bases from J; bases unmatched to any gene: 12. Germline assignment: CDR1 LGHDT and CDR2 YNNKEL (reference sequence). The CDR3 spans 20 residues.

V is TRBV7-2 and J is TRBJ2-3, with TRBD1 matching over 8 bases. V lost 5 bases and J lost 3; bases outside the gene matches: 7. Germline V gene lookup returns CDR1 SGHTA and CDR2 FQGNSA. This CDR3 region has 15 residues. As DNA, the CDR3 is TGTGCCAGCAGCCCAAGGACAGGGTGGACAGATACGCAGTATTTT. It yields the protein CASSPRTGWTDTQYF.

This chain connects TRBV5-6 to TRBJ1-2, with TRBD1 identical over 10 bases. Germline V CDR1 and CDR2: SGHDT, YYEEEE. The CDR3 contains 15 residues. Trimming took 4 bases from V and 2 from J; bases not matched to a gene: 5. This CDR3 is CASSHGTGENYGYTF. The DNA for the CDR3 is TGTGCCAGCAGCCACGGGACAGGGGAGAACTATGGCTACACCTTC.